Included here is one T cell receptor (beta chain) sequence, with context. This sample stems from a study of CD8 T cells in ankylosing spondylitis. One entry per CDR3 protein results from TCRdb running MiXCR on the 5' RACE reads. The repertoire holds a few hundred thousand distinct CDR3 sequences, with 20% to 25% as singletons. Looked up from germline, CDR1 is DFQATT and CDR2 is SNEGSKA (reference sequence). There are 15 residues in the CDR3. J was trimmed by 3 bases and V by 5 bases; bases with no gene match: 12. The chain uses TRBV20-1 and TRBJ2-7; the match to TRBD1 covers 8 bases. The source is a male donor with ankylosing spondylitis or in good health (not recorded which). The material sequenced was blood, either unsorted or a sorted T cell fraction (not recorded which). CDR3 bases: TGCAGTGCTTCTTATTTAGGACAGGGCGGCTACGAGCAGTACTTC. Residues: CSASYLGQGGYEQYF.